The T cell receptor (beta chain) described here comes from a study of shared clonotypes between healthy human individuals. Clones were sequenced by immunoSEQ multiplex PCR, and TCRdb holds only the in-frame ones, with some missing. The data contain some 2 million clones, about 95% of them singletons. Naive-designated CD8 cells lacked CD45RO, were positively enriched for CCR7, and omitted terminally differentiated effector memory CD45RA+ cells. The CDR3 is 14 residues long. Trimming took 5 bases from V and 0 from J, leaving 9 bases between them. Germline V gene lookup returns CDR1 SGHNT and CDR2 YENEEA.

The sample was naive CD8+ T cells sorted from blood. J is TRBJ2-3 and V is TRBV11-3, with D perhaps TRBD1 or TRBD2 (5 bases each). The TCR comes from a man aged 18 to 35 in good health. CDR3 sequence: CASSPRDSTDTQYF. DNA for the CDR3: TGTGCCAGCAGCCCCCGGGACAGCACAGATACGCAGTATTTT.